These 32 T cell receptor beta chains share one sample of origin, sequenced in a study of blood T cell repertoires in COVID-19. The table came from immunoSEQ multiplex PCR; TCRdb's copy has only in-frame clones and leaves some out. Of under 250,000 clones in the sample, approximately 90% were seen once. What was sequenced was peripheral blood. Every receptor here comes from a man aged 30 to 45 with COVID-19, enrolled during active disease.

This chain links TRBV7-9 with TRBJ1-2; D might be TRBD1 (5 bases). The CDR3 has 15 amino acids. V lost 2 bases, J lost 0 bases, and 10 bases lay in between. Germline CDR1 and CDR2: SEHNR and FQNEAQ (reference sequence). The CDR3 here is CASSLSGGANYGYTF. The CDR3 nucleotides are TGTGCCAGCAGCTTATCCGGGGGGGCTAACTATGGCTACACCTTC.

This chain links TRBV5-1 with TRBJ1-2; maybe TRBD1 (5 bases). The V end lost 0 bases, the J end lost 2 bases, and 8 bases lay between the germline ends. The V gene's germline CDR1 is SGHRS and CDR2 YFSETQ. CDR3 size: 14 residues. CDR3 coding DNA: TGCGCCAGCAGCTTGGGACAGCCCAACTATGGCTACACCTTC. Translating it yields CASSLGQPNYGYTF.

J is TRBJ1-1 and V is TRBV4-2; D uncertain. The CDR3 is made up of 12 amino acids. The germline V and J ends were trimmed by 4 bases and 10 bases, with 13 bases remaining between them. Germline loops: CDR1 LGHNA, CDR2 YNFKEQ. In DNA, the CDR3 is TGTGCCAGCAGCCCCCTAGGGCGGGTAGCTTTCTTT. Amino acid sequence: CASSPLGRVAFF.

The chain carries TRBV2 and TRBJ2-3; D may be TRBD2 (6 bases). V lost 6 bases, J lost 1 base, and 11 bases lay in between. This CDR3 is 14 amino acids long. Germline CDR1 SNHLY, CDR2 FYNNEI. The CDR3 is CASRGRRGTDTQYF. In nucleotides, the CDR3 is TGTGCCAGCAGGGGCCGGAGGGGCACAGATACGCAGTATTTT.

The chain couples TRBV7-8 to TRBJ1-2; 7 nucleotides match TRBD1. The V gene's germline CDR1 is SGHVS and CDR2 FQNEAQ. CDR3 size: 13 residues. V lost 1 base to trimming and J lost 7 bases; unmatched junction nucleotides: 3. CDR3 in DNA: TGTGCCAGCAGCTTAGGCAGGGGGATTGGCTACACCTTC. Its protein product is CASSLGRGIGYTF. The entire variable domain, with the rest obtained from reference TRBV7-8 and TRBJ1-2, is as follows: GAGVSQSPRYKVAKRGQDVALRCDPISGHVSLFWYQQALGQGPEFLTYFQNEAQLDKSGLPSDRFFAERPEGSVSTLKIQRTQQEDSAVYLCASSLGRGIGYTFGSGTRLTVV.

J is TRBJ2-7 and V is TRBV11-3; 7 nucleotides align to TRBD1. Unmatched junction bases numbered 0, after V lost 1 base and J lost 3 bases. The CDR3 loop spans 13 amino acids. CDR1 and CDR2 from the germline V gene are SGHNT and YENEEA. In DNA, the CDR3 is TGTGCCAGCAGCTTAGGGGACAGCTACGAGCAGTACTTC. Translation: CASSLGDSYEQYF.

This clone was found once. This sequence joins TRBV7-9 and TRBJ1-2, with D possibly matching TRBD1 (6 bases). Germline CDR1 reads SEHNR; CDR2 reads FQNEAQ (reference sequence). The V and J ends lost 5 bases and 0 bases respectively, with 13 bases between them. CDR3 size: 15 residues. The chain's CDR3 is CASSGIGQPNYGYTF. The DNA of the CDR3 is TGTGCCAGCAGCGGGATCGGACAGCCTAACTATGGCTACACCTTC.

The gene calls are TRBV19 and TRBJ1-1, with TRBD1 matching 8 bases. CDR1 and CDR2 (germline): LNHDA, SQIVND (reference sequence). The length of the CDR3 is 16 residues. V shed 6 bases, J shed 1 base, and the junction held 10 bases outside the gene matches. This chain's CDR3 is CASRSTRQGRNTEAFF. CDR3 DNA sequence: TGTGCCAGTAGGTCTACCCGACAGGGGAGGAACACTGAAGCTTTCTTT.

This chain connects TRBV9 to TRBJ1-1; the D gene is possibly TRBD1 (5 bases). V gave up 0 bases and J gave up 10 bases, with 10 bases separating them. The length of the CDR3 is 12 residues. Germline CDR1 is SGDLS and CDR2 is YYNGEE. The CDR3 here is CASSVVGGVAFF. DNA for the CDR3: TGTGCCAGCAGCGTAGTCGGGGGAGTAGCTTTCTTT.

The rearrangement joins TRBV6-5 to TRBJ2-2, with D unresolved. The V gene lost 2 bases and the J gene lost 3 bases, with 10 bases spanning the gap. The CDR3 contains 15 residues. Germline CDR1 MNHEY, CDR2 SVGAGI. The CDR3 DNA sequence: TGTGCCAGCAGTTACCAAGTGGGCTACACCGGGGAGCTGTTTTTT. The encoded protein is CASSYQVGYTGELFF.

Turning to this clone: Its ends do not fully match the called genes, so a read error is possible. The chain has TRBV24-1 and TRBJ2-3; TRBD1 matches 9 bases. The CDR3 extends over 16 amino acids. The V gene's germline CDR1 is KGHDR and CDR2 SFDVKD. This CDR3 is CATGEPGQGATDTQYF. CDR3 sequence (DNA): TGTGCCACCGGTGAACCGGGACAGGGTGCGACAGATACGCAGTATTTT.

This rearrangement joins TRBV18 to TRBJ2-7, with 10 bases aligning to TRBD2. Germline CDR1 reads KGHSH; CDR2 reads LQKENI. The V gene end was trimmed by 4 bases and the J gene end by 4 bases; junction bases not matched to a gene: 16. The CDR3 extends over 18 amino acids. DNA of the CDR3: TGTGCCAGCTCACTCCTATCCAGCGGGGGGGCCGGGTTATACGAGCAGTACTTC. Protein sequence: CASSLLSSGGAGLYEQYF.

The chain couples TRBV7-2 to TRBJ2-7; a possible D gene is TRBD1 (6 bases). Germline CDR1 reads SGHTA; CDR2 reads FQGNSA. The CDR3 runs 16 residues. The V end lost 5 bases, the J end lost 0 bases, and 17 bases lay between the germline ends. The CDR3 DNA sequence: TGTGCCAGCAGCCCAAGGGACATTCCTAGCTCCTACGAGCAGTACTTC. It translates to CASSPRDIPSSYEQYF.

V and J are TRBV19 and TRBJ1-2, with 8 bases lining up with TRBD1. The CDR3 is 14 residues long. V shed 4 bases and J 4 bases; nucleotides not matched to a gene: 5. Germline lookup yields CDR1 LNHDA and CDR2 SQIVND (reference sequence). The CDR3 sequence is CASSRAGGVYGYTF. The CDR3, as DNA: TGTGCCAGTAGTAGAGCAGGGGGCGTCTATGGCTACACCTTC.

This chain joins TRBV6-5 and TRBJ2-3, with 11 bases fitting TRBD1. Germline V CDR1 and CDR2: MNHEY, SVGAGI. The V segment lost 7 bases and the J segment 2 bases; nucleotides outside the gene matches: 5. The CDR3 is made up of 15 amino acids. The DNA of the CDR3 is TGTGCCAGCATTAGGACAGGGGGCTACACAGATACGCAGTATTTT. As protein: CASIRTGGYTDTQYF.

The gene calls are TRBV6-5 and TRBJ1-2, with D unresolved. From germline, CDR1 is MNHEY and CDR2 SVGAGI. The CDR3 has 13 amino acids. V was shortened by 7 bases and J by 5 bases, with 14 bases between the two germline ends. The CDR3 DNA reads TGTGCCAGCAATGGACTCAATAGTTATGGCTACACCTTC. The encoded protein is CASNGLNSYGYTF.

V is TRBV27 and J is TRBJ1-1; D is perhaps TRBD1 (5 bases). Trimming left V 6 bases short and J 0 bases short, with 11 bases between. Germline V CDR1 and CDR2: MNHEY, SMNVEV (reference sequence). The CDR3 extends over 14 amino acids. The CDR3 DNA follows: TGTGCCAGCAGCCCCCGGGGGGTGAACACTGAAGCTTTCTTT. Translation: CASSPRGVNTEAFF.

The gene calls are TRBV7-8 and TRBJ2-1; TRBD2 aligns across 8 bases. V dropped 1 base and J dropped 4; count of bases not matched to a gene: 6. Germline assignment: CDR1 SGHVS and CDR2 FQNEAQ. The CDR3 has 16 residues. Here the CDR3 DNA reads TGTGCCAGCAGCTTAGTCCCGGGAGGGGGGTACAATGAGCAGTTCTTC. Its translation: CASSLVPGGGYNEQFF.

V usage is TRBV15 and J usage is TRBJ1-4, with 10 bases fitting TRBD1. The germline CDR1 and CDR2 sequences are LNHNV and YYDKDF (reference sequence). The CDR3 loop spans 17 amino acids. Trimming cost V 0 bases and J 7 bases; bases outside gene matches: 8. CDR3 region: CATSRDWGGQGGEKLFF. The CDR3 DNA reads as TGTGCCACCAGCAGAGATTGGGGCGGACAGGGGGGTGAAAAACTGTTTTTT.

The V and J genes are TRBV7-9 and TRBJ2-1; TRBD1 matches at 10 bases. The CDR3 loop spans 15 amino acids. J was trimmed by 9 bases and V by 3 bases; bases with no gene match: 8. CDR1 and CDR2 (germline): SEHNR, FQNEAQ (reference sequence). This CDR3 reads CASSLMGQGTGEQFF. CDR3 coding DNA: TGTGCCAGCAGCTTGATGGGACAGGGGACCGGTGAGCAGTTCTTC.

The chain has TRBV7-3 and TRBJ1-6; perhaps TRBD1 as D (6 bases). The germline V gene encodes CDR1 SGHTA and CDR2 FQGTGA. V dropped 0 bases and J dropped 6 bases, with 12 bases sitting between them. The CDR3 length is 16 residues. DNA of the CDR3: TGTGCCAGCAGCTTAACCCCTGCAGGGGTTAATTCACCCCTCCACTTT. Amino acids: CASSLTPAGVNSPLHF. Full variable domain (missing parts from reference TRBV7-3 and TRBJ1-6): GAGVSQTPSNKVTEKGKYVELRCDPISGHTALYWYRQSLGQGPEFLIYFQGTGAADDSGLPNDRFFAVRPEGSVSTLKIQRTERGDSAVYLCASSLTPAGVNSPLHFGNGTRLTVT.

This clone showed up just once. The chain employs TRBV28 and TRBJ2-7; D is possibly TRBD2 (6 bases). The germline V gene encodes CDR1 MDHEN and CDR2 SYDVKM. V was pared by 5 bases and J by 12 bases, with 20 bases between. This CDR3 has 13 residues. CDR3 in DNA: TGTGCCAGCAGTGTAAGTTCGGGAGACAAGGGGTACTTC. Encoded protein: CASSVSSGDKGYF.

The chain links TRBV28 to TRBJ1-2; 7 positions agree with TRBD1. This CDR3 has 18 residues. In germline, CDR1 is MDHEN, CDR2 SYDVKM. The V segment lost 3 bases and the J segment 6 bases; nucleotides outside the gene matches: 19. The CDR3 region is CASSFPPGTAGPGDGYTF. The CDR3 nucleotides read TGTGCCAGCAGTTTTCCCCCCGGGACAGCAGGGCCGGGGGATGGCTACACCTTC.

The chain combines TRBV7-2 with TRBJ2-2, with a weak D call TRBD2 (6 bases). The CDR3 loop spans 15 amino acids. In germline, CDR1 is SGHTA, CDR2 FQGNSA. V lost 5 bases and J lost 6, with 16 bases in between. CDR3 region: CASSDVRRGPGELFF. CDR3 bases: TGTGCCAGCAGCGACGTGAGGCGGGGCCCCGGGGAGCTGTTTTTT. Using reference TRBV7-2 and TRBJ2-2 for the parts outside the CDR3, the full variable domain is GAGVSQSPSNKVTEKGKDVELRCDPISGHTALYWYRQSLGQGLEFLIYFQGNSAPDKSGLPSDRFSAERTGGSVSTLTIQRTQQEDSAVYLCASSDVRRGPGELFFGEGSRLTVL.

The V and J genes are TRBV25-1 and TRBJ1-6; possible D gene TRBD1, 6 bases. The germline V and J ends were trimmed by 2 bases and 9 bases, with 8 bases remaining between them. From germline, CDR1 is MGHDK and CDR2 SYGVNS. The CDR3 extends over 13 amino acids. DNA of the CDR3: TGTGCCAGCAGTGAACCAGGGGTTTCACCCCTCCACTTT. As protein: CASSEPGVSPLHF.

This clone was counted only a few times. The sample carries other DNA sequences with the same CDR3. CDR3 in DNA: TGTGCCAGCTCACCACCGCTAGCGGGGGGCTACGAGCAGTACTTC. Residues: CASSPPLAGGYEQYF. The gene calls are TRBV18 and TRBJ2-7, with 11 nucleotides matching TRBD2. J was trimmed by 3 bases and V by 0 bases; bases with no gene match: 1. This CDR3 is 15 amino acids long. Germline lookup yields CDR1 KGHSH and CDR2 LQKENI.

The chain recombines TRBV18 with TRBJ2-1; the match to TRBD2 covers 9 bases. The germline gives CDR1 KGHSH, CDR2 LQKENI. The CDR3 has 14 amino acids. J was trimmed by 4 bases and V by 3 bases; bases with no gene match: 1. CDR3 in amino acids: CASSPGLAYNEQFF. For the CDR3, the DNA is TGTGCCAGCTCACCGGGACTAGCTTACAATGAGCAGTTCTTC.

CDR3 sequence: CSVEGWAEANYGYTF. Here the CDR3 DNA reads TGCAGCGTTGAAGGATGGGCAGAAGCTAACTATGGCTACACCTTC. The chain employs TRBV29-1 and TRBJ1-2; D gene ambiguous. Germline CDR1 and CDR2: SQVTM and ANQGSEA. The CDR3 length is 15 residues. V was pared by 1 base and J by 0 bases, with 12 bases between.

The V call is TRBV6-5, the J call TRBJ2-2, with D possibly matching TRBD1 (6 bases). The germline V gene encodes CDR1 MNHEY and CDR2 SVGAGI. The CDR3 length is 15 residues. V was trimmed by 6 bases and J by 2 bases, leaving 13 bases between them. The CDR3 loop is CASSVQGLNTGELFF. CDR3 in DNA: TGTGCCAGCAGCGTACAGGGTTTAAACACCGGGGAGCTGTTTTTT.

This clone was detected many times. V usage is TRBV18 and J usage is TRBJ1-2; no clear D. Germline lookup yields CDR1 KGHSH and CDR2 LQKENI. The CDR3 extends over 15 amino acids. Trimming removed 2 bases from V and 1 base from J, with 11 bases in between. The CDR3 DNA reads as TGTGCCAGCTCACCAACGACTCACGATAACTATGGCTACACCTTC. Protein sequence: CASSPTTHDNYGYTF. Drawing the rest from reference TRBV18 and TRBJ1-2, the complete variable domain is NAGVMQNPRHLVRRRGQEARLRCSPMKGHSHVYWYRQLPEEGLKFMVYLQKENIIDESGMPKERFSAEFPKEGPSILRIQQVVRGDSAAYFCASSPTTHDNYGYTFGSGTRLTVV.

J is TRBJ1-3 and V is TRBV18; D is ambiguous. V was shortened by 3 bases and J by 4 bases, with 16 bases between the two germline ends. The CDR3 extends over 16 amino acids. Germline lookup yields CDR1 KGHSH and CDR2 LQKENI. In DNA form, the CDR3 reads TGTGCCAGCTCACCCGCAGGTCTCTCGGGGGGAAACACCATATATTTT. As protein: CASSPAGLSGGNTIYF.

The J gene is TRBJ2-6, the V gene TRBV28; D perhaps matches TRBD1 (5 bases). CDR3 size: 14 residues. Per germline, CDR1 MDHEN and CDR2 SYDVKM. Deletions cut 7 bases from V and 3 bases from J, with 10 bases between. CDR3 loop: CASNFRDGANVLTF. CDR3 DNA sequence: TGTGCCAGCAATTTCAGGGATGGGGCCAACGTCCTGACTTTC. Together with reference TRBV28 and TRBJ2-6, the CDR3 gives the full variable domain: DVKVTQSSRYLVKRTGEKVFLECVQDMDHENMFWYRQDPGLGLRLIYFSYDVKMKEKGDIPEGYSVSREKKERFSLILESASTNQTSMYLCASNFRDGANVLTFGAGSRLTVL.